This T cell receptor beta chain was recovered during a study of Ad26.COV2.S vaccination and SARS-CoV-2 variants. Study-level information: Into the muscle, Ad26.COV2.S was dosed once or twice, 56 days apart.

Study-level results: Vaccinated and placebo-treated recipients had similar non-spike TCR breadth. Ad26.COV2.S recipients had broader spike-specific TCRs (P = 0.0014). Spike-specific CD8+ and CD4+ T cell responses reportedly showed substantial breadth after vaccination.

Comment on this clone: Its antigen is unknown. Germline is not matched at one junction end, which may reflect a read error.

Treatment defined: approximately 18 received Ad26.COV2.S at low or high dose, single or two shots; a few received placebo; per-sample allocation not given. Samples came from day 63 after the first vaccine or placebo injection. Repertoires were generated with immunoSEQ multiplex PCR, while TCRdb's copy carries only in-frame clones and drops some. The sample lists about 440,000 clones, about nine tenths occurring once. CDR1 is SQVTM, CDR2 ANQGSEA, per germline. This CDR3 region has 14 residues. The TCR comes from a person aged 18-65 years who received the Ad26.COV2.S COVID-19 vaccine or a placebo. The rearrangement joins TRBV29-1 to TRBJ2-7, with 9 bases identical to TRBD2. The specimen comprised peripheral blood, sampled in a trial of Ad26.COV2.S vaccine versus placebo. DNA for the CDR3: TGCAGCGTGGAAGCGGGAGGCGGCTCCTACGAGCAGTACTTC. This translates into CSVEAGGGSYEQYF.